What follows describes a single T cell receptor beta chain. Original data processing: Reference gene primers were amplified, and this amplification served to estimate nucleated cell counts. Clones were sequenced by immunoSEQ multiplex PCR, and TCRdb holds only the in-frame ones, with some missing. Clone size and V and J calls were adopted from that table, with D and trimming inferred from the DNA. The sample yields approximately 240,000 clones, around four fifths seen once. This sample was taken from a study of blood T cell repertoires in COVID-19. Overall study context: From the United States, Italy and Spain came samples of acute and convalescent COVID-19.

CDR1 and CDR2 (germline): SGHAT, FQNNGV. The CDR3 contains 16 residues. V lost 5 bases and J lost 6; bases outside the gene matches: 10. Sequences were obtained from peripheral blood. This clonotype was sampled from a woman in her sixties or seventies with active or convalescent COVID-19. The chain links TRBV11-2 to TRBJ2-3; 11 positions match TRBD1. The chain's CDR3 is CASSPTGTGGLDTQYF. DNA for the CDR3: TGTGCCAGCAGCCCAACCGGGACAGGGGGTTTGGATACGCAGTATTTT.